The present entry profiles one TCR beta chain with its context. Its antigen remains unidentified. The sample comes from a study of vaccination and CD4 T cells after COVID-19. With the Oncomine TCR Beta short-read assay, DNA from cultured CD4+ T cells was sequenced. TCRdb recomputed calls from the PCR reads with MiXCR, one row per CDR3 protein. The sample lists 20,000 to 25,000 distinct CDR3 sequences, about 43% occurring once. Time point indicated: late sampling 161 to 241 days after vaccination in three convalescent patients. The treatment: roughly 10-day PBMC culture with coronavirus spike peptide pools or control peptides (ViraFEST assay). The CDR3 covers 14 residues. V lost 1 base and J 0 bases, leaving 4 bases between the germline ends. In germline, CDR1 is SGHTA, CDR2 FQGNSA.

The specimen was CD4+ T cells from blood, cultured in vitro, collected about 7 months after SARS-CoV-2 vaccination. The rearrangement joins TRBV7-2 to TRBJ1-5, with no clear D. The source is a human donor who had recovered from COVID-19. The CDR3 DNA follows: TGTGCCAGCAGCTTAGGAGTTAGCAATCAGCCCCAGCATTTT. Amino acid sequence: CASSLGVSNQPQHF.